The sequence of this TCR beta chain was determined in a study of response to subunit inactivated influenza vaccine. The CDR3 loop spans 15 amino acids. Unmatched junction bases numbered 8, after V lost 8 bases and J lost 0 bases. From germline, CDR1 is MDHEN and CDR2 SYDVKM. Each CDR3 protein gets one entry after TCRdb re-called the RT-PCR reads with MiXCR. The sample comprises about 570,000 distinct CDR3 sequences, 10% to 12% of which are singletons, and roughly 9.6% rests with the top ten. This same sample was also part of a study on T cells expressing NK-cell markers. That publication notes: TCR beta cDNA was made by 5'RACE template switching with UMIs. Sorted T-cell subsets CD3+CD56+NKG2C+, CD3+CD56+NKG2C- and CD3+CD56-NKG2C+ were TCR beta-sequenced. Out of eight donors sequenced, seven tested HCMV-seropositive and the remaining one seronegative.

V and J are TRBV28 and TRBJ2-5; 8 bases are shared with TRBD2. The sequence came from a man aged 50 to 59 who received an inactivated influenza vaccine. The sample was PBMCs from blood, taken on the day of vaccination. CDR3: CASFRAGENQETQYF. Written as DNA, the CDR3 is TGTGCCAGCTTTAGAGCGGGAGAAAACCAAGAGACCCAGTACTTC.